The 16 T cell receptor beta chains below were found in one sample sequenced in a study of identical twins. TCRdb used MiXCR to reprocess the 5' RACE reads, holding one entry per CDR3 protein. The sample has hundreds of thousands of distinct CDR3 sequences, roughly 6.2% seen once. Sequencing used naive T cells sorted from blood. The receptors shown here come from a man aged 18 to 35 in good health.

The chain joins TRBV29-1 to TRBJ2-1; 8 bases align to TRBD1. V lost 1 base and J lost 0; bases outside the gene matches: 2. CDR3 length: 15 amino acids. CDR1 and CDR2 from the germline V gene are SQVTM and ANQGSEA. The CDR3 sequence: CSVEGQGASYNEQFF. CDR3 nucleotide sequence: TGCAGCGTTGAAGGCCAGGGGGCCTCCTACAATGAGCAGTTCTTC.

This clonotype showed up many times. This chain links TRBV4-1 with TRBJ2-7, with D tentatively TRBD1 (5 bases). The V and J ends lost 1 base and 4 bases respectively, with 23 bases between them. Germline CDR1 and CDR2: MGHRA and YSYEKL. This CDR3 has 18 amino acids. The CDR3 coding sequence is TGCGCCAGCAGCCAAGGGTTCGGAACACTCGACAGTCGATACGAGCAGTACGTC. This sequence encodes CASSQGFGTLDSRYEQYV.

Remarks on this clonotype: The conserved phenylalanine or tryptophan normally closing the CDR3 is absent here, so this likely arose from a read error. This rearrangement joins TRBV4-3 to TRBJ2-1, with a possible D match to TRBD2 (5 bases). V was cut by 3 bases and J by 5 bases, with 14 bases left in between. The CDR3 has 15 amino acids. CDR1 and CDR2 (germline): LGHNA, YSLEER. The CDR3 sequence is CASSQDSLPDNEQFL. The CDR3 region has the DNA TGCGCCAGCAGCCAGGACTCTCTACCTGACAATGAGCAGTTCTTA.

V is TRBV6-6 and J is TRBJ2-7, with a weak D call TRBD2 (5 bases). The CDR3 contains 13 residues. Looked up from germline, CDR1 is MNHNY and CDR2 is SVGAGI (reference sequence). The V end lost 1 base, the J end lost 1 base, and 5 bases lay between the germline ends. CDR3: CASSYWESYEQYF. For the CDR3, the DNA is TGTGCCAGCAGTTACTGGGAGTCCTACGAGCAGTACTTC.

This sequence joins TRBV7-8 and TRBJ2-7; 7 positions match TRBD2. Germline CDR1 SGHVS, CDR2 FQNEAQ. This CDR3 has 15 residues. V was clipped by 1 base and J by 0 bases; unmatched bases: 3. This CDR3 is CASSLGASGSYEQYV. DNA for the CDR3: TGTGCCAGCAGCTTAGGCGCTAGCGGCTCCTACGAGCAGTACGTC.

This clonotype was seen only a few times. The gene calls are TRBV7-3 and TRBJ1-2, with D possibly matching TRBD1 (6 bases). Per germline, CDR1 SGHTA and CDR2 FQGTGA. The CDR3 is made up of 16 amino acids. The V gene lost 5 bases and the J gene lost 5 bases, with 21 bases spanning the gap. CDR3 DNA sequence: TGTGCCAGCAGCCCCACTCAGTCACAGGGTTGGTATGGCTACACCTTC. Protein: CASSPTQSQGWYGYTF.

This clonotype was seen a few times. DNA for the CDR3: TGCGCCAGCAGCCATCCACCTGGACTAGCGGATATCTACGAGCAGTACTTC. It specifies CASSHPPGLADIYEQYF. The rearrangement links TRBV4-3 to TRBJ2-7; 10 bases fit TRBD2. Germline CDR1 LGHNA, CDR2 YSLEER. The length of the CDR3 is 17 residues. V lost 3 bases to trimming and J lost 3 bases; unmatched junction nucleotides: 11.

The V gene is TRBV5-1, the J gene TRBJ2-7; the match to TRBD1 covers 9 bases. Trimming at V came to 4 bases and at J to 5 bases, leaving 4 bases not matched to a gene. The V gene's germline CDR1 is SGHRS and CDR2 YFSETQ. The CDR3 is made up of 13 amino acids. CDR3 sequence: CASSPDRGHEQYF. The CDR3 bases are TGCGCCAGCAGCCCGGACAGGGGCCACGAGCAGTACTTC.

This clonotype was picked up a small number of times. The DNA for the CDR3 is TGTGCCAGCAGTTACGGGCATTGGGGTTACAATGAGCAGTTCTTC. As protein: CASSYGHWGYNEQFF. This rearrangement joins TRBV6-5 to TRBJ2-1; D is undetermined. Germline loops: CDR1 MNHEY, CDR2 SVGAGI. There are 15 residues in the CDR3. V was pared by 2 bases and J by 4 bases, with 12 bases between.

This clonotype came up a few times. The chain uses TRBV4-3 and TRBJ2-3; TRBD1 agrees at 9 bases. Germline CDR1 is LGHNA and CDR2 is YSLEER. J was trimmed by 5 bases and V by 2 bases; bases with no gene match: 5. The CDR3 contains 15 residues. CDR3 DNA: TGCGCCAGCAGCCAAAACAGGGGGCAAGTAGATACGCAGTATTTT. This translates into CASSQNRGQVDTQYF.

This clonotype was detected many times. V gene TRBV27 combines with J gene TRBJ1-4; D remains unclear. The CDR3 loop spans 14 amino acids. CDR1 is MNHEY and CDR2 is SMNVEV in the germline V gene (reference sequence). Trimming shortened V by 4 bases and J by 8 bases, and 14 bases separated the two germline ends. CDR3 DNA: TGTGCCAGCAGTTCGTGGAAGCCCGGGGAAAAACTGTTTTTT. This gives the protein CASSSWKPGEKLFF. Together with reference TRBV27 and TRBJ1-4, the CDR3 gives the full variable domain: EAQVTQNPRYLITVTGKKLTVTCSQNMNHEYMSWYRQDPGLGLRQIYYSMNVEVTDKGDVPEGYKVSRKEKRNFPLILESPSPNQTSLYFCASSSWKPGEKLFFGSGTQLSVL.

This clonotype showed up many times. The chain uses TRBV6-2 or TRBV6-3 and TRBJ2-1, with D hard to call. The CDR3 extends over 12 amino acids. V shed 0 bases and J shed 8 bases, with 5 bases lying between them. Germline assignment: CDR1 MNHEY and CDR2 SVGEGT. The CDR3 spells CASSYSMHEQFF. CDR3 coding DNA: TGTGCCAGCAGTTACTCGATGCATGAGCAGTTCTTC.

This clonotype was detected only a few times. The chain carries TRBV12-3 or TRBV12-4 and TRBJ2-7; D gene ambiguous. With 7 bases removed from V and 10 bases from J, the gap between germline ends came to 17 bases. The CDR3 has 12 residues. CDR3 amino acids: CASTSGPGPQYF. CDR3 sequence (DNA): TGTGCCAGCACCTCGGGCCCTGGTCCACAGTACTTC.

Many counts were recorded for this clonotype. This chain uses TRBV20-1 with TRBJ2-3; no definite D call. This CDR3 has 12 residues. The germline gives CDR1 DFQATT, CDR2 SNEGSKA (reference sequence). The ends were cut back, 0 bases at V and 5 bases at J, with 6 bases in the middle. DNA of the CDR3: TGCAGTGCTAGAGATAACAGAGATACGCAGTATTTT. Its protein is CSARDNRDTQYF.

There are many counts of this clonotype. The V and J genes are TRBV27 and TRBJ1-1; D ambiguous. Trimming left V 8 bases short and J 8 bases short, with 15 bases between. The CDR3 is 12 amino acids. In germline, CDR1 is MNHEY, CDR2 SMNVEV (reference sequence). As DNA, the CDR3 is TGTGCCAGCGCCTCGACCTCGACCGAAGCTTTCTTT. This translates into CASASTSTEAFF.

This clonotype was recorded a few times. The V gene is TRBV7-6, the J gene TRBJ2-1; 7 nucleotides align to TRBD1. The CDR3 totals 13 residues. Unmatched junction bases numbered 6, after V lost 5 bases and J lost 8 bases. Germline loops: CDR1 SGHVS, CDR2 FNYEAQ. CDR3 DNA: TGTGCCAGCAGCGGATACAGGGGACATGAGCAGTTCTTC. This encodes CASSGYRGHEQFF. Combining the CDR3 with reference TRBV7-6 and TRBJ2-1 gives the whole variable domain GAGVSQSPRYKVTKRGQDVALRCDPISGHVSLYWYRQALGQGPEFLTYFNYEAQQDKSGLPNDRFSAERPEGSISTLTIQRTEQRDSAMYRCASSGYRGHEQFFGPGTRLTVL.